The 12 T cell receptor beta chains reported below all come from one sample, sequenced in a study of T cells in Graves' hyperthyroidism and ophthalmopathy. Amplification targeted TCR beta CDR3 regions from RNA transcripts. TCR CDR3 underwent first-round RT-PCR with the HTBI primer set. Using its own MiXCR run on the multiplex PCR reads, TCRdb lists one record per CDR3 protein. The table lists roughly 500,000 distinct CDR3 sequences, around 16% of them singletons, with less than 30% in the top ten. Sequenced sample: blood. Every receptor here comes from a woman in her twenties or thirties with Graves' ophthalmopathy.

This clonotype came up many times. The chain recombines TRBV7-2 with TRBJ2-5; weak D call: TRBD1 (6 bases). V was clipped by 5 bases and J by 4 bases, with 11 bases between them. Germline CDR1 reads SGHTA; CDR2 reads FQGNSA. This CDR3 spans 13 amino acids. CDR3 sequence (DNA): TGTGCCAGCAGCCCCTGGGGGCTAGAGACCCAGTACTTC. Translated: CASSPWGLETQYF.

V and J are TRBV28 and TRBJ2-7; 11 nucleotides agree with TRBD2. J lost 7 bases, V lost 6 bases, and 14 bases had no gene match. CDR3 length: 16 amino acids. CDR1 is MDHEN, CDR2 SYDVKM, per germline. The CDR3, as DNA: TGTGCCAGCAGCCCCTATACTAGCGGGAGTTTGAAGGAGCAGTACTTC. It is translated as CASSPYTSGSLKEQYF.

This clonotype occurred a few times. The V gene is TRBV29-1, the J gene TRBJ2-2; possibly TRBD1 or TRBD2 for D (5 bases each). V was pared by 6 bases and J by 4 bases, with 18 bases between. The length of the CDR3 is 15 residues. Looked up from germline, CDR1 is SQVTM and CDR2 is ANQGSEA. The DNA for the CDR3 is TGCAGCGTGTGGGACCTGGCCTCGGGCACCGGGGAGCTGTTTTTT. This translates into CSVWDLASGTGELFF.

This CDR3 reads CATSDDSRVNTEAFF. The CDR3 DNA reads TGTGCCACCAGCGACGACAGCCGGGTGAACACTGAAGCTTTCTTT. This chain joins TRBV15 and TRBJ1-1, with TRBD1 as a possible D gene (5 bases). CDR1 and CDR2 from the germline V gene are LNHNV and YYDKDF (reference sequence). Trimming removed 5 bases at V and 0 bases at J, with 13 bases between. This CDR3 is 15 amino acids long.

This clonotype was detected ten times or more. The V and J genes are TRBV13 and TRBJ2-5; TRBD1 or TRBD2 may be the D gene (5 bases each). Germline assignment: CDR1 PRHDT and CDR2 FYEKMQ (reference sequence). V shed 3 bases and J shed 5 bases, with 10 bases lying between them. The CDR3 extends over 13 amino acids. CDR3 in DNA: TGTGCCAGCAGCTTCCACGGGGCGGAGACCCAGTACTTC. This gives the protein CASSFHGAETQYF.

The sample holds many counts of this clonotype. This sequence joins TRBV6-1 and TRBJ2-5; the D gene is possibly TRBD2 (5 bases). CDR1 is MNHNS and CDR2 is SASEGT in the germline V gene. The CDR3 spans 12 residues. Trimming removed 6 bases from V and 4 bases from J, with 9 bases in between. The CDR3 is CASRGGRETQYF. CDR3 sequence (DNA): TGTGCCAGCAGAGGAGGTCGAGAGACCCAGTACTTC.

This clonotype was counted ten times or more. This chain joins TRBV20-1 and TRBJ2-1; the D is unclear. Trimming removed 6 bases from V and 8 bases from J, with 20 bases in between. This CDR3 has 14 residues. CDR1 and CDR2 from the germline V gene are DFQATT and SNEGSKA (reference sequence). CDR3 protein: CSASHWEVIDEQFF. The DNA for the CDR3 is TGCAGTGCGAGTCATTGGGAAGTTATCGATGAGCAGTTCTTC.

V is TRBV19 and J is TRBJ1-6; tentative D call: TRBD1 (5 bases). The CDR3 runs 15 residues. The germline CDR1 and CDR2 sequences are LNHDA and SQIVND (reference sequence). V was clipped by 7 bases and J by 1 base, with 11 bases between them. DNA for the CDR3: TGTGCCAGTATATCCGGGGGATCCTATAATTCACCCCTCCACTTT. It translates to CASISGGSYNSPLHF.

The CDR3 region is CASSQEAQGGKETQYF. The CDR3 bases are TGCGCCAGCAGCCAAGAGGCCCAGGGGGGGAAAGAGACCCAGTACTTC. The chain has TRBV4-3 and TRBJ2-5, with D perhaps given as TRBD1 or TRBD2 (7 bases each). With 0 bases removed from V and 3 bases from J, the gap between germline ends came to 14 bases. The CDR3 contains 16 residues. CDR1 and CDR2 (germline): LGHNA, YSLEER.

The chain uses TRBV5-1 and TRBJ2-1; 7 bases line up with TRBD2. In germline, CDR1 is SGHRS, CDR2 YFSETQ. The junction had 7 bases not matched to a gene; V was cut back by 7 bases and J by 0 bases. CDR3 length equals 15 residues. The CDR3 region is CASEESGTSYNEQFF. CDR3 coding DNA: TGCGCCAGCGAGGAAAGCGGGACCTCCTACAATGAGCAGTTCTTC.

There are many counts of this clonotype. The chain joins TRBV30 to TRBJ2-5; unclear D gene. The CDR3 loop spans 14 amino acids. Germline CDR1 reads GTSNPN; CDR2 reads SVGIG (reference sequence). Trimming shortened V by 3 bases and J by 4 bases, and 15 bases separated the two germline ends. This CDR3 reads CAWRVSLYRETQYF. The CDR3 nucleotides read TGTGCCTGGAGGGTCTCCTTATACCGAGAGACCCAGTACTTC.

This clonotype appeared a few times. The V call is TRBV7-9, the J call TRBJ1-4; 11 bases fit TRBD1. There are 17 residues in the CDR3. J gave up 7 bases and V 2 bases, and 9 bases lay outside the gene matches. In germline, CDR1 is SEHNR, CDR2 FQNEAQ (reference sequence). CDR3 nucleotide sequence: TGTGCCAGCAGCTTAACCGGCGAGGACAGGGGGCGTGAAAAACTGTTTTTT. Encoded protein: CASSLTGEDRGREKLFF. The variable domain in full, with the rest retrieved from reference TRBV7-9 and TRBJ1-4, is DTGVSQNPRHKITKRGQNVTFRCDPISEHNRLYWYRQTLGQGPEFLTYFQNEAQLEKSRLLSDRFSAERPKGSFSTLEIQRTEQGDSAMYLCASSLTGEDRGREKLFFGSGTQLSVL.